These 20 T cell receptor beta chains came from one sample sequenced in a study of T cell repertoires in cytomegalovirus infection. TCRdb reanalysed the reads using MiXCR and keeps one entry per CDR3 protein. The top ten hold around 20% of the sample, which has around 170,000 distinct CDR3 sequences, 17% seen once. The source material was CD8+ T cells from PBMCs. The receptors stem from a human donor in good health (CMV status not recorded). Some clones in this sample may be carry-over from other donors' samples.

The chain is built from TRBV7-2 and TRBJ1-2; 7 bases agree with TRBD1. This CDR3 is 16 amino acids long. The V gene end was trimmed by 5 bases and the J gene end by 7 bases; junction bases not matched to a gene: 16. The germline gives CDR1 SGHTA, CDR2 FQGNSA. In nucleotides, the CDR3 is TGTGCCAGCAGCCTCAACCCGTACAGGGGAGGCGGTGGCTACACCTTC. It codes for CASSLNPYRGGGGYTF.

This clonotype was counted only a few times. The CDR3 DNA follows: TGCAGCGTGGCCCCCACCGGGGACAGCTCCTACGAGCAGTACTTC. It translates to CSVAPTGDSSYEQYF. V and J are TRBV29-1 and TRBJ2-7, with 7 bases that match TRBD1. V shed 6 bases and J 0 bases; nucleotides not matched to a gene: 11. Germline V gives CDR1 SQVTM, CDR2 ANQGSEA. The CDR3 has 15 amino acids.

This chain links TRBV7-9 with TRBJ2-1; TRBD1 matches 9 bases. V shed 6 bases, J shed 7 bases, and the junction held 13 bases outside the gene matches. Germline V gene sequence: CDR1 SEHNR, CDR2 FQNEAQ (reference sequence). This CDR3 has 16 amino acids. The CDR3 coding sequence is TGTGCCAGCAGGTCGGCCCGGACAGGGGAGATAAATGAGCAGTTCTTC. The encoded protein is CASRSARTGEINEQFF.

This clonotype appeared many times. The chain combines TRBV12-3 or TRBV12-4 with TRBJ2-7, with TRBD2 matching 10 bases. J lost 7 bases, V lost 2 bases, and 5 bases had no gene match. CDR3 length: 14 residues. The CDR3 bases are TGTGCCAGCAGTTTACCTAGCGGGGGAAAAGAGCAGTACTTC. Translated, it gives CASSLPSGGKEQYF.

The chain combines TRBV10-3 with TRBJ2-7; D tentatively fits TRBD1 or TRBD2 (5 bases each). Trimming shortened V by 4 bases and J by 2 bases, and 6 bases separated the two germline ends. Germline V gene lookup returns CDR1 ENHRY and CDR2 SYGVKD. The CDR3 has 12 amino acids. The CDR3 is CAISGGAYEQYF. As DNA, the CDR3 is TGTGCCATCAGTGGAGGGGCCTACGAGCAGTACTTC.

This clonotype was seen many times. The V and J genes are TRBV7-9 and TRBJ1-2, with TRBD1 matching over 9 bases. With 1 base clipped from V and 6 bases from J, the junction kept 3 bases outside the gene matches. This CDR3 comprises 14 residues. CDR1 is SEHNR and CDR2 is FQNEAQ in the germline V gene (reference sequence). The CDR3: CASSLGTGGNGYTF. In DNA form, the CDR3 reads TGTGCCAGCAGCTTAGGAACAGGGGGCAATGGCTACACCTTC.

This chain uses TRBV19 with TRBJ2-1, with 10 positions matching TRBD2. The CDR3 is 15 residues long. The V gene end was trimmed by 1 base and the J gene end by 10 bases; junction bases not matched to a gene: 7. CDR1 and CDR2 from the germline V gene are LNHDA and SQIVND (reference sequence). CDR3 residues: CASSIVAGGTREQFF. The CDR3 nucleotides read TGTGCCAGTAGTATAGTAGCGGGGGGCACTAGAGAGCAGTTCTTC.

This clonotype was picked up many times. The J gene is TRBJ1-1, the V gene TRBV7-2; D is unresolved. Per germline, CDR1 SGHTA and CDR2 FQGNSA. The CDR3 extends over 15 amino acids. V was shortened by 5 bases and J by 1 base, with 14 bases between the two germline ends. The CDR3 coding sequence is TGTGCCAGCAGCCCCTGGTGGGCGGCGAACACTGAAGCTTTCTTT. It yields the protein CASSPWWAANTEAFF.

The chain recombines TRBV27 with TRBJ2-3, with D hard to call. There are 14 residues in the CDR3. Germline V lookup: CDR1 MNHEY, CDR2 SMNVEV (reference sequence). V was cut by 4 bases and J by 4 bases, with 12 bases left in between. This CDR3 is CASSSSMLPDTQYF. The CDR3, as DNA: TGTGCCAGCAGTTCAAGTATGCTCCCAGATACGCAGTATTTT.

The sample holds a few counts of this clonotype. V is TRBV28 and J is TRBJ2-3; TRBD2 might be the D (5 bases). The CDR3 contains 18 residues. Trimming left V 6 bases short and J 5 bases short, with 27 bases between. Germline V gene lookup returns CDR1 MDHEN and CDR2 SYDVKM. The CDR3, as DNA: TGTGCCAGCAGCCTGGACTTATCAGATGCGGGTGCGGGAGATACGCAGTATTTT. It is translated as CASSLDLSDAGAGDTQYF.

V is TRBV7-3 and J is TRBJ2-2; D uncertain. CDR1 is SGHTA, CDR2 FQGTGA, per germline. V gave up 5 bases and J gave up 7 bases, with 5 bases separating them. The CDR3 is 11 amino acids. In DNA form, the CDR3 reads TGTGCCAGCAGCACCAACGGGGAGCTGTTTTTT. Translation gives CASSTNGELFF.

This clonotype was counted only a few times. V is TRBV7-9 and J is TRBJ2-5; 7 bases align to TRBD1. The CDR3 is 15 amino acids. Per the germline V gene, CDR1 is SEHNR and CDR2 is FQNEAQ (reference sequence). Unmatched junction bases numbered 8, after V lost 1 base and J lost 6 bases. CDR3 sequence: CASSLVSTGRKTQYF. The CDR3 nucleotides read TGTGCCAGCAGCTTAGTCTCGACAGGGAGAAAGACCCAGTACTTC.

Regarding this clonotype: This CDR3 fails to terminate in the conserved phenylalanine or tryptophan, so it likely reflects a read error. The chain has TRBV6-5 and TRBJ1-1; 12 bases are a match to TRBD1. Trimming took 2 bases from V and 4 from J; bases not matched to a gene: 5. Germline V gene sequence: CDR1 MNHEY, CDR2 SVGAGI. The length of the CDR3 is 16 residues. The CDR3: CASSYGGQGARTEAFL. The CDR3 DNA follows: TGTGCCAGCAGTTACGGGGGACAGGGGGCGCGCACTGAAGCTTTCCTT.

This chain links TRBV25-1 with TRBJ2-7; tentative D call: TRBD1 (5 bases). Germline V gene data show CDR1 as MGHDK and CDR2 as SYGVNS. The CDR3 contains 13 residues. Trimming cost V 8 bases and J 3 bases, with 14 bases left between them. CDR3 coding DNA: TGTGCCAGCCAGCAGGACACCTTCTACGAGCAGTACTTC. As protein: CASQQDTFYEQYF.

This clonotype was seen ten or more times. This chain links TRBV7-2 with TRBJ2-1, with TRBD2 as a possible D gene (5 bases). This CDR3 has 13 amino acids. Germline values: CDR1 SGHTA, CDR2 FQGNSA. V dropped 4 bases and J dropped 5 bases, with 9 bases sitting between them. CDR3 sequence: CASSSDWDNEQFF. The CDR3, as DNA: TGTGCCAGCAGCTCGGACTGGGACAATGAGCAGTTCTTC.

In DNA, the CDR3 is TGCGCCAGCAGCCACTTTGGGGGTTCGAACACCGGGGAGCTGTTTTTT. Residues: CASSHFGGSNTGELFF. This chain connects TRBV4-1 to TRBJ2-2, with D possibly being TRBD1 or TRBD2 (5 bases each). This CDR3 contains 16 residues. Looked up from germline, CDR1 is MGHRA and CDR2 is YSYEKL. V shed 3 bases and J shed 0 bases, with 11 bases lying between them.

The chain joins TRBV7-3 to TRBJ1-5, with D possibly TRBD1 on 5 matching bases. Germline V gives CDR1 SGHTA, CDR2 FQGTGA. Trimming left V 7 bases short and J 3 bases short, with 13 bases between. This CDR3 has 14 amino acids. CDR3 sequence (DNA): TGTGCCAGCAACCCCCGGGGACCCAATCAGCCCCAGCATTTT. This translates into CASNPRGPNQPQHF.

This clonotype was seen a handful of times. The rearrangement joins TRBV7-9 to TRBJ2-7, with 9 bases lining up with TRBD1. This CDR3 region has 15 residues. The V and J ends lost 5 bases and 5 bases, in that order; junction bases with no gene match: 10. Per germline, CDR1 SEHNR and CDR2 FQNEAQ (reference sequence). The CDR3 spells CASSPARDRDHEQYF. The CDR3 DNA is TGTGCCAGCAGCCCGGCGAGGGACAGGGACCACGAGCAGTACTTC.

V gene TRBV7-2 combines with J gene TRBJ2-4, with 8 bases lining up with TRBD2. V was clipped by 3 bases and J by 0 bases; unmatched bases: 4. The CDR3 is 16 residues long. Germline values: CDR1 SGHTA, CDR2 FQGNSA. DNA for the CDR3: TGTGCCAGCAGCTTCCGGGAGGGACTAGCCAAAAACATTCAGTACTTC. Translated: CASSFREGLAKNIQYF.

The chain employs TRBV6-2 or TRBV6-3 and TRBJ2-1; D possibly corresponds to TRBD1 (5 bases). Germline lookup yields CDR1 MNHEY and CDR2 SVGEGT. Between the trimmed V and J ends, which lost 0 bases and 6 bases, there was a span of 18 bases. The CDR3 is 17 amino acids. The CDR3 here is CASSYSRQKVGLNEQFF. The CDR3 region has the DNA TGTGCCAGCAGTTACTCCCGACAGAAGGTTGGCCTCAATGAGCAGTTCTTC.